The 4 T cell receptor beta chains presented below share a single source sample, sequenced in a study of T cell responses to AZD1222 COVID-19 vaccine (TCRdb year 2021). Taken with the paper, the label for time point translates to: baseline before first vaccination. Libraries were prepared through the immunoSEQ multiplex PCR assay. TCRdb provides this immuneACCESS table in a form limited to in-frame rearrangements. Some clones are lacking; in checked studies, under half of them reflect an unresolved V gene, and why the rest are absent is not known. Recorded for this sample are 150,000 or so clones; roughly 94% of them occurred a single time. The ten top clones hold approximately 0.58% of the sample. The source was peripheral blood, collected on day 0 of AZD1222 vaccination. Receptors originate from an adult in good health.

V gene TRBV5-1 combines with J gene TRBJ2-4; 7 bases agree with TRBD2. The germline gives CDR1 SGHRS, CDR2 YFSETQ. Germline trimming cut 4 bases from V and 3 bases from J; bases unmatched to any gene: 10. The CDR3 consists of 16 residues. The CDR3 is CASSLGGEGYKNIQYF. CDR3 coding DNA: TGCGCCAGCAGCCTGGGAGGGGAGGGCTACAAAAACATTCAGTACTTC.

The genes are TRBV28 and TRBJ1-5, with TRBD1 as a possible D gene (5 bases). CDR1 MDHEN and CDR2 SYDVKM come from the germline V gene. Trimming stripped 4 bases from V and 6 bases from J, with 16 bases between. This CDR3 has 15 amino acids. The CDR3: CASSSIQGNVQPQHF. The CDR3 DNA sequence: TGTGCCAGCAGTTCGATTCAGGGTAACGTTCAGCCCCAGCATTTT.

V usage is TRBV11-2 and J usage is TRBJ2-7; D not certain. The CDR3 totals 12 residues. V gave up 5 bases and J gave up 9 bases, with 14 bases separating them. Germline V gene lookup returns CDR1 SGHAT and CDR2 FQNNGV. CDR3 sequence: CASSMDAIGQYF. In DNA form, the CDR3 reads TGTGCCAGCAGCATGGACGCTATAGGGCAGTACTTC.

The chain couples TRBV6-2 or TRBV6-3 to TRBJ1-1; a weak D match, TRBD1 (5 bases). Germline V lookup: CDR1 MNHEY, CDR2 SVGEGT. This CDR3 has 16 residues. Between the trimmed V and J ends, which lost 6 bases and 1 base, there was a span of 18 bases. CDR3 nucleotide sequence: TGTGCCAGCAGCCACGCCTGGGACGACTCGAACACTGAAGCTTTCTTT. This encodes CASSHAWDDSNTEAFF.